Presented here are 30 T cell receptor beta chains from one specimen sequenced in a study of blood T cell repertoires in COVID-19. Clones were sequenced by immunoSEQ multiplex PCR, and TCRdb holds only the in-frame ones, with some missing. The table includes over 200,000 clones, over 70% detected once. Sequencing was performed on PBMCs or T cells enriched from blood (not recorded which). These receptors were collected from a woman aged 25 to 39 who had been exposed to COVID-19.

The chain uses TRBV9 and TRBJ1-4; D gene ambiguous. CDR3 length: 13 residues. The germline V and J ends were trimmed by 0 bases and 5 bases, with 5 bases remaining between them. Germline CDR1 is SGDLS and CDR2 is YYNGEE. The CDR3 protein is CASSVGANEKLFF. In DNA, the CDR3 is TGTGCCAGCAGCGTAGGGGCGAATGAAAAACTGTTTTTT.

The gene calls are TRBV9 and TRBJ2-7; 7 positions agree with TRBD1. Unmatched junction bases numbered 6, after V lost 4 bases and J lost 2 bases. The CDR3 has 14 amino acids. Per germline, CDR1 SGDLS and CDR2 YYNGEE. The CDR3 sequence: CASSSTGTAYEQYF. CDR3 in DNA: TGTGCCAGCAGCTCGACAGGGACGGCCTACGAGCAGTACTTC.

V usage is TRBV29-1 and J usage is TRBJ2-5; D possibly corresponds to TRBD2 (5 bases). Germline V gives CDR1 SQVTM, CDR2 ANQGSEA. Trimming removed 6 bases from V and 1 base from J, with 12 bases in between. This CDR3 comprises 13 residues. CDR3 sequence: CSVVSSFQETQYF. The CDR3 DNA is TGCAGCGTGGTTTCTAGCTTCCAAGAGACCCAGTACTTC.

The chain employs TRBV15 and TRBJ2-7; 9 nucleotides agree with TRBD2. The CDR3 has 17 amino acids. After removal of 1 base from V and 0 bases from J, the junction contained 7 bases not matched to a gene. CDR1 and CDR2 from the germline V gene are LNHNV and YYDKDF (reference sequence). The CDR3 loop reads CATSRVIGSGSSYEQYF. DNA for the CDR3: TGTGCCACCAGCAGAGTTATAGGTAGCGGGAGCTCCTACGAGCAGTACTTC.

The chain joins TRBV11-2 to TRBJ1-1; possibly TRBD1 for D (6 bases). Germline loops: CDR1 SGHAT, CDR2 FQNNGV. This CDR3 region has 14 residues. The V gene lost 2 bases and the J gene lost 1 base, with 8 bases spanning the gap. The CDR3 here is CASSLPGQNTEAFF. CDR3 DNA: TGTGCCAGCAGCTTACCGGGACAGAACACTGAAGCTTTCTTT.

The rearrangement joins TRBV27 to TRBJ1-4, with D perhaps TRBD1 (5 bases). V lost 3 bases to trimming and J lost 5 bases, with 22 bases between them. This CDR3 has 18 amino acids. Germline V gene sequence: CDR1 MNHEY, CDR2 SMNVEV (reference sequence). The CDR3 nucleotides read TGTGCCAGCAGTTTGGTTGGCCTCTATGGGGCCCTAAATGAAAAACTGTTTTTT. It codes for CASSLVGLYGALNEKLFF.

V gene TRBV4-1 combines with J gene TRBJ1-6, with D uncertain. The V and J ends lost 4 bases and 9 bases respectively, with 22 bases between them. The CDR3 totals 17 residues. Germline V lookup: CDR1 MGHRA, CDR2 YSYEKL. CDR3 region: CASSPEGGRPHPSPLHF. The CDR3 DNA reads as TGCGCCAGCAGCCCCGAGGGCGGGAGACCTCATCCTTCACCCCTCCACTTT.

The chain uses TRBV7-9 and TRBJ2-6, with 7 nucleotides matching TRBD2. Germline V gene sequence: CDR1 SEHNR, CDR2 FQNEAQ (reference sequence). The length of the CDR3 is 15 residues. Trimming at V came to 2 bases and at J to 2 bases, leaving 0 bases not matched to a gene. The CDR3, as DNA: TGTGCCAGCAGCTTACGGGGGGCTGGGGCCAACGTCCTGACTTTC. Protein sequence: CASSLRGAGANVLTF.

Remarks on this clone: A read error may account for a junction end that differs from germline. V and J are TRBV7-7 and TRBJ2-1; 12 nucleotides align to TRBD2. The germline CDR1 and CDR2 sequences are SSHAT and FNYEAQ (reference sequence). This CDR3 comprises 15 residues. The CDR3 DNA reads TGTGCTAGCAGCCCGACTAGCGGGAGTTACAATGAGCAGTTCTTC. Translated: CASSPTSGSYNEQFF.

As regards this clone: Other nucleotide sequences in the sample specify the same CDR3. The chain is built from TRBV2 and TRBJ1-1, with 8 bases lining up with TRBD1. The CDR3 is 13 amino acids. Germline CDR1 reads SNHLY; CDR2 reads FYNNEI. With V trimmed by 6 bases and J by 1 base, 1 base remained unmatched. The CDR3 protein is CASRDRENTEAFF. The CDR3 DNA follows: TGTGCCAGCAGGGACAGGGAGAACACTGAAGCTTTCTTT.

The J gene is TRBJ2-7, the V gene TRBV6-5; 9 bases match TRBD1. Germline V gene lookup returns CDR1 MNHEY and CDR2 SVGAGI. Unmatched junction bases numbered 9, after V lost 8 bases and J lost 1 base. The CDR3 sequence is 15 residues long. CDR3 nucleotides: TGTGCCAGCGATAGAACCGGGACAGGGTCCTACGAGCAGTACTTC. Translating it yields CASDRTGTGSYEQYF.

The DNA of the CDR3 is TGTGCCAGCAGCGGGGGGACAGGCTACAATCAGCCCCAGCATTTT. Protein: CASSGGTGYNQPQHF. The chain links TRBV5-6 to TRBJ1-5; the match to TRBD1 covers 8 bases. CDR3 length: 15 amino acids. Germline V CDR1 and CDR2: SGHDT, YYEEEE. V gave up 4 bases and J gave up 3 bases; unmatched junction bases: 6.

V usage is TRBV15 and J usage is TRBJ1-5, with 8 bases fitting TRBD1. Germline trimming cut 3 bases from V and 1 base from J; bases unmatched to any gene: 2. CDR3 length: 15 amino acids. Germline V gene lookup returns CDR1 LNHNV and CDR2 YYDKDF (reference sequence). CDR3 protein: CATSRTGVSNQPQHF. In DNA, the CDR3 is TGTGCCACCAGCAGGACAGGGGTCAGCAATCAGCCCCAGCATTTT.

The chain recombines TRBV6-5 with TRBJ2-7; D is perhaps TRBD2 (6 bases). The V end lost 0 bases, the J end lost 4 bases, and 10 bases lay between the germline ends. Germline V gives CDR1 MNHEY, CDR2 SVGAGI. The CDR3 consists of 14 residues. The CDR3 loop is CASSYSRRGYEQYF. The CDR3 nucleotides are TGTGCCAGCAGTTACTCGAGGCGGGGATACGAGCAGTACTTC.

This chain connects TRBV13 to TRBJ1-1; 7 bases fit TRBD1. V gave up 5 bases and J gave up 10 bases; unmatched junction bases: 7. The length of the CDR3 is 12 residues. Germline CDR1 is PRHDT and CDR2 is FYEKMQ (reference sequence). As DNA, the CDR3 is TGTGCCAGCAGCCTAAGACAGGGTGGAGCTTTCTTT. Amino acids: CASSLRQGGAFF.

In its sample, this clone was seen once. The rearrangement links TRBV4-1 to TRBJ1-1; TRBD1 agrees at 7 bases. V trimming: 4 bases; J trimming: 6 bases; junction bases outside the gene matches: 5. The CDR3 extends over 13 amino acids. Germline loops: CDR1 MGHRA, CDR2 YSYEKL. The CDR3 region is CASSRQTGSEAFF. CDR3 nucleotides: TGCGCCAGCAGCCGCCAGACAGGGTCTGAAGCTTTCTTT.

The chain combines TRBV28 with TRBJ2-7, with D perhaps matching TRBD1 (6 bases). Germline values: CDR1 MDHEN, CDR2 SYDVKM. This CDR3 contains 13 residues. The V gene lost 2 bases and the J gene lost 2 bases, with 7 bases spanning the gap. CDR3 sequence reads: CASSLAGAYEQYF. In nucleotides, the CDR3 is TGTGCCAGCAGTTTAGCAGGGGCCTACGAGCAGTACTTC.

This chain links TRBV7-9 with TRBJ2-2; possible D gene TRBD1, 6 bases. Germline V gene lookup returns CDR1 SEHNR and CDR2 FQNEAQ (reference sequence). The CDR3 covers 18 residues. V lost 1 base and J lost 2, with 17 bases in between. This chain's CDR3 is CASSLVGAPGTNTGELFF. CDR3 bases: TGTGCCAGCAGCTTAGTGGGGGCACCAGGGACAAACACCGGGGAGCTGTTTTTT.

The chain has TRBV30 and TRBJ1-2; maybe TRBD1 (5 bases). This CDR3 has 15 amino acids. Germline CDR1 is GTSNPN and CDR2 is SVGIG (reference sequence). V shed 1 base and J shed 1 base, with 13 bases lying between them. Here the CDR3 reads CAWSGWQDNNYGYTF. In DNA, the CDR3 is TGTGCCTGGAGTGGGTGGCAGGACAATAACTATGGCTACACCTTC. The full variable domain, rest sourced from reference TRBV30 and TRBJ1-2, is SQTIHQWPATLVQPVGSPLSLECTVEGTSNPNLYWYRQAAGRGLQLLFYSVGIGQISSEVPQNLSASRPQDRQFILSSKKLLLSDSGFYLCAWSGWQDNNYGYTFGSGTRLTVV.

The chain links TRBV5-1 to TRBJ2-1, with TRBD2 as a possible D gene (6 bases). The V end lost 5 bases, the J end lost 5 bases, and 14 bases lay between the germline ends. Germline assignment: CDR1 SGHRS and CDR2 YFSETQ. The CDR3 sequence is 14 residues long. The CDR3 loop is CASRDGSGNNEQFF. The DNA of the CDR3 is TGCGCCAGCAGAGACGGGAGTGGGAACAATGAGCAGTTCTTC.

The gene calls are TRBV29-1 and TRBJ1-4; the D gene is possibly TRBD1 (6 bases). Deletions cut 7 bases from V and 6 bases from J, with 15 bases between. Germline CDR1 and CDR2: SQVTM and ANQGSEA. The CDR3 covers 13 residues. This CDR3 reads CSARAGGHEKLFF. For the CDR3, the DNA is TGCAGCGCGAGGGCGGGGGGGCATGAAAAACTGTTTTTT.

The chain employs TRBV7-7 and TRBJ2-3; 8 bases line up with TRBD1. The germline V gene encodes CDR1 SSHAT and CDR2 FNYEAQ (reference sequence). Trimming cost V 1 base and J 6 bases; bases outside gene matches: 6. The CDR3 runs 15 residues. The DNA of the CDR3 is TGTGCCAGCAGCTTAGGGCAGGGGGCGTACGATACGCAGTATTTT. This gives the protein CASSLGQGAYDTQYF. Complete variable domain (other parts from reference TRBV7-7 and TRBJ2-3): GAGVSQSPRYKVTKRGQDVTLRCDPISSHATLYWYQQALGQGPEFLTYFNYEAQPDKSGLPSDRFSAERPEGSISTLTIQRTEQRDSAMYRCASSLGQGAYDTQYFGPGTRLTVL.

The table lists this clone with a count of one. This chain links TRBV29-1 with TRBJ2-2; D not certain. With 3 bases removed from V and 2 bases from J, the gap between germline ends came to 7 bases. The CDR3 runs 13 residues. The V gene's germline CDR1 is SQVTM and CDR2 ANQGSEA. The CDR3 here is CSVDERNTGELFF. The CDR3 DNA sequence: TGCAGCGTTGATGAGCGAAACACCGGGGAGCTGTTTTTT.

The V call is TRBV2, the J call TRBJ2-7; D remains ambiguous. In germline, CDR1 is SNHLY, CDR2 FYNNEI. Trimming pared 10 bases from V and 2 bases from J, leaving 12 bases between. This CDR3 comprises 12 residues. The CDR3 sequence: CAIKSVAYEQYF. CDR3 DNA sequence: TGTGCCATCAAAAGCGTTGCCTACGAGCAGTACTTC.

This clone has only one observation. The chain uses TRBV12-3 or TRBV12-4 and TRBJ2-5, with D perhaps TRBD2 (6 bases). With 6 bases removed from V and 4 bases from J, the gap between germline ends came to 9 bases. The CDR3 sequence is 12 residues long. The CDR3 coding sequence is TGTGCCAGCAGCGGGGGAGGAGAGACCCAGTACTTC. This translates into CASSGGGETQYF.

The chain employs TRBV5-1 and TRBJ1-1; maybe TRBD1 (6 bases). V lost 2 bases to trimming and J lost 6 bases, with 14 bases between them. This CDR3 comprises 14 residues. Germline V CDR1 and CDR2: SGHRS, YFSETQ. The CDR3 sequence: CASSLGGWVSEAFF. CDR3 coding DNA: TGCGCCAGCAGCTTAGGGGGATGGGTCTCTGAAGCTTTCTTT.

V is TRBV3-1 (or the pseudogene TRBV3-2) and J is TRBJ2-1; D is ambiguous. V was clipped by 1 base and J by 7 bases, with 14 bases between them. In germline, CDR1 is LGHDT, CDR2 YNNKEL (reference sequence). The CDR3 contains 15 residues. Here the CDR3 reads CASSQVVSHLNEQFF. DNA of the CDR3: TGTGCCAGCAGCCAAGTAGTGAGTCATTTGAATGAGCAGTTCTTC.

The chain joins TRBV6-5 to TRBJ1-1, with 10 bases identical to TRBD1. The CDR3 covers 14 residues. Losses at the gene ends were 0 bases for V and 7 bases for J; bases not matched to a gene: 2. Germline V gene lookup returns CDR1 MNHEY and CDR2 SVGAGI. CDR3 loop: CASSYSGQGHEAFF. The CDR3 DNA follows: TGTGCCAGCAGTTACTCGGGACAGGGGCATGAAGCTTTCTTT.

This sequence joins TRBV12-5 and TRBJ2-7; 7 positions agree with TRBD1. Trimming cost V 1 base and J 7 bases; bases outside gene matches: 4. The CDR3 is made up of 13 amino acids. Germline assignment: CDR1 LGHNT and CDR2 FRNRAP. CDR3 coding DNA: TGTGCTAGTGGTTTGGCAGGGGGTTCGGAGCAGTACTTC. Its translation is CASGLAGGSEQYF.

A single count supports this clone. The chain combines TRBV5-1 with TRBJ1-2, with 7 nucleotides matching TRBD1. CDR1 is SGHRS, CDR2 YFSETQ, per germline. This CDR3 region has 14 residues. Germline trimming cut 4 bases from V and 4 bases from J; bases unmatched to any gene: 7. The CDR3 DNA reads as TGCGCCAGCAGCAGGACAGGTGACCCCTATGGCTACACCTTC. It yields the protein CASSRTGDPYGYTF.